The subject of this entry is one TCR beta chain. The antigen is not known. The sample is drawn from a study of blood T cells in healthy people across ages. A second PCR of roughly 7 to 11 cycles used a sample-barcoded 5' primer and a J-beta primer mix. TCRdb used MiXCR to reprocess the 5' RACE reads, holding one entry per CDR3 protein. The profile covers around 970,000 distinct CDR3 sequences, with roughly 51% appearing a single time and about 21% taken by the ten largest. Whole-study results and caveats: Among long-lived donors, naive CD4+ cells were more numerous and diversity higher than in aged donors.

Staff drew around 10 milliliters of peripheral blood from each donor. RNA extraction gave at least 5 micrograms of total RNA per sample. The clonotype comes from a woman aged 60 to 75 in good health. The sample taken for sequencing was blood.

This CDR3 reads CATSDPNGSDEPQHF. CDR3 nucleotide sequence: TGTGCCACCAGTGACCCGAACGGGTCCGATGAGCCCCAGCATTTT. The chain joins TRBV24-1 to TRBJ1-5; the D is unclear. CDR1 is KGHDR and CDR2 is SFDVKD in the germline V gene. This CDR3 comprises 15 residues. Between the trimmed V and J ends, which lost 4 bases and 8 bases, there was a span of 17 bases.